This T cell receptor beta chain was sequenced in a study of T cells in localized non-small cell lung cancer. CDR1 and CDR2 (germline): MNHGY, SAAAGT. The CDR3 runs to 14 residues. The J segment lost 4 bases and the V segment lost 5 bases, leaving 6 bases of the junction unmatched. Sequenced by immunoSEQ multiplex PCR; TCRdb stores in-frame clones only, minus some. This sample carries over a thousand clones, 15% to 20% of them seen once, and the ten largest clones take 6.5% to 8%. The chain links TRBV6-8 to TRBJ2-5; 8 nucleotides align to TRBD1. The source is a female donor of 60 years or more with stage I lung adenocarcinoma. The source was normal lung tissue next to the tumor, collected before any cancer treatment. The CDR3 sequence: CASSILQGVETQYF. Here the CDR3 DNA reads TGTGCCAGCAGTATCCTACAGGGGGTAGAGACCCAGTACTTC.